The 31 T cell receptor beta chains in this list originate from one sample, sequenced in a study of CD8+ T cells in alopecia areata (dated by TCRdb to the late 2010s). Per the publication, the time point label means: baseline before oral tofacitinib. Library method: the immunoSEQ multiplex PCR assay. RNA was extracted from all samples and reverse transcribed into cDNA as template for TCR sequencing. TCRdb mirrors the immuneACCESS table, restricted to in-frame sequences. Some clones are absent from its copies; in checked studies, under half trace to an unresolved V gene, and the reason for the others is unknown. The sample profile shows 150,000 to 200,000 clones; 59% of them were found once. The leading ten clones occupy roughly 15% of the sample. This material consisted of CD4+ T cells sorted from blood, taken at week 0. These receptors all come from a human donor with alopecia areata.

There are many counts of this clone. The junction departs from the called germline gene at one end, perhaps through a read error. The CDR3 loop reads CASSSLGQGGSFNF. CDR3 DNA: TGTGCCAGTAGTAGCCTCGGACAGGGAGGGTCCTTCAACTTC. The V gene is TRBV19, the J gene TRBJ2-7; D is perhaps TRBD1 (8 bases). Germline V CDR1 and CDR2: LNHDA, SQIVND (reference sequence). The CDR3 consists of 14 residues.

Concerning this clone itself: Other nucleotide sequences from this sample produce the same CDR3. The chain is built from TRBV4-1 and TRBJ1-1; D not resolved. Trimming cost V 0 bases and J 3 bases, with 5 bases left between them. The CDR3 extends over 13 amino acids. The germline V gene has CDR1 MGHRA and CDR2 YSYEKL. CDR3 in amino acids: CASSQDRDTEAFF. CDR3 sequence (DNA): TGCGCCAGCAGCCAAGATAGGGACACTGAAGCTTTCTTT.

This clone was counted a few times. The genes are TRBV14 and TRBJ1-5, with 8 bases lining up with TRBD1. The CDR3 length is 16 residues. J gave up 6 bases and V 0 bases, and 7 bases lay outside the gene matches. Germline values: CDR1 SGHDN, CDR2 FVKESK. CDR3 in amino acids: CASSQDGQGAGQPQHF. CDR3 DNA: TGTGCCAGCAGCCAAGATGGTCAGGGGGCGGGTCAGCCCCAGCATTTT.

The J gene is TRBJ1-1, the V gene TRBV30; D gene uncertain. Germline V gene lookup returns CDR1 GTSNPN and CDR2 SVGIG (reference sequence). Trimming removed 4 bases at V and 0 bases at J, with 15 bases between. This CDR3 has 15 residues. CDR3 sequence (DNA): TGTGCCTGGACCCACCCCCCGGCCTTGAACACTGAAGCTTTCTTT. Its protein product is CAWTHPPALNTEAFF. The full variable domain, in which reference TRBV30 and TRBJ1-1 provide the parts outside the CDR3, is SQTIHQWPATLVQPVGSPLSLECTVEGTSNPNLYWYRQAAGRGLQLLFYSVGIGQISSEVPQNLSASRPQDRQFILSSKKLLLSDSGFYLCAWTHPPALNTEAFFGQGTRLTVV.

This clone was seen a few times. The CDR3 region is CASSYYHEQYF. The CDR3 bases are TGTGCCAGCAGTTACTACCACGAGCAGTACTTC. This chain uses TRBV6-5 with TRBJ2-7; D not certain. The V end was cut by 1 base, the J end by 5 bases, with 3 bases between. Germline CDR1 is MNHEY and CDR2 is SVGAGI. CDR3 length equals 11 residues.

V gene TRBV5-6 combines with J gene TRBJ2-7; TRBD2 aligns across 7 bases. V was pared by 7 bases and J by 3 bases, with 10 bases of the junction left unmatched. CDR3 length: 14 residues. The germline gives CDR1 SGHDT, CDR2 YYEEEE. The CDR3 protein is CASRLGLADYEQYF. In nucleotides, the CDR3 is TGTGCCAGCCGACTCGGCCTAGCGGACTACGAGCAGTACTTC.

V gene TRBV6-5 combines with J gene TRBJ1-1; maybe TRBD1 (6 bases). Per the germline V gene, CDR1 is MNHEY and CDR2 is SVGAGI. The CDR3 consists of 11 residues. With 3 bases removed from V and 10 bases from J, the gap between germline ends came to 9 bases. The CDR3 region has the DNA TGTGCCAGCAGTTATCTAGGGGGAGCTTTCTTT. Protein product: CASSYLGGAFF.

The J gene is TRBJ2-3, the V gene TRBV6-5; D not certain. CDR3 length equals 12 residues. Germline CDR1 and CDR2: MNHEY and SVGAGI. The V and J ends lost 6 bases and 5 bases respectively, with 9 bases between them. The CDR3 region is CASRTPGDTQYF. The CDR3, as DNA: TGTGCCAGCAGGACGCCCGGAGATACGCAGTATTTT.

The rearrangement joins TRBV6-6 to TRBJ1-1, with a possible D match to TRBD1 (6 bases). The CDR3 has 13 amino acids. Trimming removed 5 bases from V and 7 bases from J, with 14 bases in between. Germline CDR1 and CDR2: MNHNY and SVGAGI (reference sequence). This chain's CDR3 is CASSKQGGGEAFF. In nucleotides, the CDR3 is TGTGCCAGCAGTAAACAGGGAGGAGGTGAAGCTTTCTTT.

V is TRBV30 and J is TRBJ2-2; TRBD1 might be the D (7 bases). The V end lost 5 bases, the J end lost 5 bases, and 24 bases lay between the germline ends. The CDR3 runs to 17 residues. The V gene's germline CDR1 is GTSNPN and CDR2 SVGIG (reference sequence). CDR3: CAWRSLKTGRWTGELFF. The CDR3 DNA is TGTGCCTGGCGCTCTCTAAAGACAGGGAGGTGGACCGGGGAGCTGTTTTTT.

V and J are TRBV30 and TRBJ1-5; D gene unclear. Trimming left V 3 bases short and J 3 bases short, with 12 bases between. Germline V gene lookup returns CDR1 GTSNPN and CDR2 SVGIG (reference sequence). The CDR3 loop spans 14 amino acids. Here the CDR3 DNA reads TGTGCCTGGAGCTCGCGGGGTCTCAATCAGCCCCAGCATTTT. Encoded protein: CAWSSRGLNQPQHF.

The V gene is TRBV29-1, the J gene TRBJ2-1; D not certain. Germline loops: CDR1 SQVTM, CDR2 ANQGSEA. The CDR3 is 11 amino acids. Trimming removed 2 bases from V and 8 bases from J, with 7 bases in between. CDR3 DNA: TGCAGCGTTGAAATTTCTTATGAGCAGTTCTTC. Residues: CSVEISYEQFF.

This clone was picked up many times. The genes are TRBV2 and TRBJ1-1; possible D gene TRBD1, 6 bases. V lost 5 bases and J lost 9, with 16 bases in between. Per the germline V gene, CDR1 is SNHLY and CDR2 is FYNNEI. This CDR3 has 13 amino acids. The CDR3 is CASSTTPTGKAFF. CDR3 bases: TGTGCCAGCAGTACTACCCCGACAGGTAAAGCTTTCTTT.

Here the CDR3 reads CASSLTTGTGLYTF. The CDR3 coding sequence is TGTGCCAGCAGTCTAACTACCGGGACAGGGCTCTACACCTTC. The chain couples TRBV2 to TRBJ1-2; 9 nucleotides agree with TRBD1. The CDR3 is made up of 14 amino acids. V shed 5 bases and J 10 bases; nucleotides not matched to a gene: 11. Germline V CDR1 and CDR2: SNHLY, FYNNEI.

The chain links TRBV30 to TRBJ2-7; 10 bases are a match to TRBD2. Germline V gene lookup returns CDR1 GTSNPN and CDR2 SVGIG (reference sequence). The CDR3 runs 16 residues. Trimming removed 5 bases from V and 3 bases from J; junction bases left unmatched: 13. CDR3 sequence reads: CAWRPSLAGGLYEQYF. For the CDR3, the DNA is TGTGCCTGGCGCCCTTCTTTAGCGGGGGGCCTCTACGAGCAGTACTTC. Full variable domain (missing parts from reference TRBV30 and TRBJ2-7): SQTIHQWPATLVQPVGSPLSLECTVEGTSNPNLYWYRQAAGRGLQLLFYSVGIGQISSEVPQNLSASRPQDRQFILSSKKLLLSDSGFYLCAWRPSLAGGLYEQYFGPGTRLTVT.

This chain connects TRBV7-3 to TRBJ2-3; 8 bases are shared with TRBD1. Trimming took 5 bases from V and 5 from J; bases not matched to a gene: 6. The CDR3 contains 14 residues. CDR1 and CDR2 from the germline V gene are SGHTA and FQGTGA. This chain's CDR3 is CASSTTTGEDTQYF. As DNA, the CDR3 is TGTGCCAGCAGCACAACGACAGGGGAAGATACGCAGTATTTT.

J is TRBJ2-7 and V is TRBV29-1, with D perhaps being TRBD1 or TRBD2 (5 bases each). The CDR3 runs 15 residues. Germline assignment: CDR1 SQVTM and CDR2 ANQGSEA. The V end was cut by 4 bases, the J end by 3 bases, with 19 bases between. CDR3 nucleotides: TGCAGCGTTGTAGGTACCGGGACCGCGCACTACGAGCAGTACTTC. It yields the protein CSVVGTGTAHYEQYF.

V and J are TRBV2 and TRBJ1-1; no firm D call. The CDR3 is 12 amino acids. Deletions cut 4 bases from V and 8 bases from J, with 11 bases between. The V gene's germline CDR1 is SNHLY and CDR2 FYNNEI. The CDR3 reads CASSVWVLEAFF. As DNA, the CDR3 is TGTGCCAGCAGTGTGTGGGTCTTAGAAGCTTTCTTT.

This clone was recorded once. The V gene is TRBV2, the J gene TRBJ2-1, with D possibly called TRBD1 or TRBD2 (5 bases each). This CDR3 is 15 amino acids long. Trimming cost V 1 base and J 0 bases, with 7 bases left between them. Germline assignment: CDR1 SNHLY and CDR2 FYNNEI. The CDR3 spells CASSEGGSSYNEQFF. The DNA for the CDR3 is TGTGCCAGCAGTGAAGGGGGGAGCTCCTACAATGAGCAGTTCTTC.

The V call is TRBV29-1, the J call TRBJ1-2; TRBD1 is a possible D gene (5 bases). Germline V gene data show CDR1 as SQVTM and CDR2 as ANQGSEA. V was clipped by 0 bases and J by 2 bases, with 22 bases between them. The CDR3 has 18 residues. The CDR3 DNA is TGCAGCGTTGAAGATTTCGGGAAAGGCAGGGTCGGAAACTATGGCTACACCTTC. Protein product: CSVEDFGKGRVGNYGYTF. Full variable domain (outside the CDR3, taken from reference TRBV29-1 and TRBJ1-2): SAVISQKPSRDICQRGTSLTIQCQVDSQVTMMFWYRQQPGQSLTLIATANQGSEATYESGFVIDKFPISRPNLTFSTLTVSNMSPEDSSIYLCSVEDFGKGRVGNYGYTFGSGTRLTVV.

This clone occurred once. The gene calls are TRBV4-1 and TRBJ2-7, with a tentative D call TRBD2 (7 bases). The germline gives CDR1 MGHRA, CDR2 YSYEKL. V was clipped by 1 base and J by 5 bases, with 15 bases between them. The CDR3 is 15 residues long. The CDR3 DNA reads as TGCGCCAGCAGCCAAGTGAGAGGGGGAGGGGACGAGCAGTACTTC. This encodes CASSQVRGGGDEQYF.

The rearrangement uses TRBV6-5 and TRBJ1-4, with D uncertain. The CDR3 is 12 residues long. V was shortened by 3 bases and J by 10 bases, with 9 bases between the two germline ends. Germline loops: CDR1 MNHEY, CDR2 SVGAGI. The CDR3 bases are TGTGCCAGCAGTTATCGAGGAAGAAAACTGTTTTTT. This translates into CASSYRGRKLFF.

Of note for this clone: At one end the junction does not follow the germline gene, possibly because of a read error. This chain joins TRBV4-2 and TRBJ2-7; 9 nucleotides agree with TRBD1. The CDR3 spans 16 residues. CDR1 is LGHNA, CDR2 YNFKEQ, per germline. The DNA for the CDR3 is TGTGCCAGCAGCGAAGAGGGACAGGGACGCGGGAACGAGCAGTACTTC. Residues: CASSEEGQGRGNEQYF.

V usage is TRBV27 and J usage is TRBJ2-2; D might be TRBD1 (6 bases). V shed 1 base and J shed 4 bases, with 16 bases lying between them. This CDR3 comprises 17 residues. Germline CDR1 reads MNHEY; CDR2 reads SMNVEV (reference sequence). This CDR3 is CASSLFWAGAITGELFF. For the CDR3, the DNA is TGTGCCAGCAGTTTATTCTGGGCAGGGGCGATCACCGGGGAGCTGTTTTTT.

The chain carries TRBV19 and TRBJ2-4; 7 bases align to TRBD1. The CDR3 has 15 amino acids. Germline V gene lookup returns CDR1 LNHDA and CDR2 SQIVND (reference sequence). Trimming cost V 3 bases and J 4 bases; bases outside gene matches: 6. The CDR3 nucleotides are TGTGCCAGTAGTATTAGTCGGGGACAGAAAAACATTCAGTACTTC. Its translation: CASSISRGQKNIQYF.

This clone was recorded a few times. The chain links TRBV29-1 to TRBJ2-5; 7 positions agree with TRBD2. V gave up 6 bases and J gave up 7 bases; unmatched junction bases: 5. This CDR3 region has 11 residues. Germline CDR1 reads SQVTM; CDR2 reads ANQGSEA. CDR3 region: CSVRTGGTQYF. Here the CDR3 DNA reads TGCAGCGTACGGACGGGAGGGACCCAGTACTTC.

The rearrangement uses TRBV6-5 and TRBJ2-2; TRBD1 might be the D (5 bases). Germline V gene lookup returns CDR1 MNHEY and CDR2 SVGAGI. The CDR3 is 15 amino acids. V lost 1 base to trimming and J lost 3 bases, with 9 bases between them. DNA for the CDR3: TGTGCCAGCAGTTACTTGAGGACACACACCGGGGAGCTGTTTTTT. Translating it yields CASSYLRTHTGELFF.

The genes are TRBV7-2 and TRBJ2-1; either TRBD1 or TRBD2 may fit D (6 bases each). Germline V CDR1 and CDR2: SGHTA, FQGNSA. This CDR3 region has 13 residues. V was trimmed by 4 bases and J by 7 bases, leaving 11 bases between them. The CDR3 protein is CASSSVGGNEQFF. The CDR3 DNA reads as TGTGCCAGCAGCTCCGTAGGGGGGAATGAGCAGTTCTTC. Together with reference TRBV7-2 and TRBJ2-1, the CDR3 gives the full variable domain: GAGVSQSPSNKVTEKGKDVELRCDPISGHTALYWYRQSLGQGLEFLIYFQGNSAPDKSGLPSDRFSAERTGGSVSTLTIQRTQQEDSAVYLCASSSVGGNEQFFGPGTRLTVL.

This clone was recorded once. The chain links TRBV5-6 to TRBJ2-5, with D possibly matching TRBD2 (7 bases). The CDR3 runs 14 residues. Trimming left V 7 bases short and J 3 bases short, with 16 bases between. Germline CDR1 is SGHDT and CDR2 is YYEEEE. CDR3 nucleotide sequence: TGTGCCAGCGCCAAGGGGGGGACTAAAGAGACCCAGTACTTC. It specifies CASAKGGTKETQYF.

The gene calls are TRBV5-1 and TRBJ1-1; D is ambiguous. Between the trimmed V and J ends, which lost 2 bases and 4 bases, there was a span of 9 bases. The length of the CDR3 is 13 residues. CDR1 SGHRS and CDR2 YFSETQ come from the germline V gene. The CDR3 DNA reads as TGCGCCAGCAGCTTAGGCAGCTCCACTGAAGCTTTCTTT. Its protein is CASSLGSSTEAFF.

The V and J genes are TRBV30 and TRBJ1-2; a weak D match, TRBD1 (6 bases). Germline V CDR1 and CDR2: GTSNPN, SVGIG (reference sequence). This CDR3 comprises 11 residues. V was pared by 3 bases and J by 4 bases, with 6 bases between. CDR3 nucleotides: TGTGCCTGGAGGACAGGCTATGGCTACACCTTC. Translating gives CAWRTGYGYTF.